This T cell receptor (beta chain) is from a study of OX40 agonist ivuxolimab in advanced cancers. Study details: Hepatocellular carcinoma, melanoma, renal cell or head and neck cancer affected the dose-escalation patients.

The V and J ends lost 3 bases and 2 bases, in that order; junction bases with no gene match: 4. The CDR3 runs to 15 residues. Germline V gene data show CDR1 as MGHDK and CDR2 as SYGVNS. TCRdb's table, derived via immunoSEQ multiplex PCR, lists solely in-frame clones and lacks some. The sample has tens of thousands of clones; roughly 81% are singletons. Study-level points and caveats: Clonal expansion by week 6 occurred in CD4+ and CD8+ blood T cells (at 0.1 to 3.0 mg/kg).

At baseline, cycle 4 day 1, and cycle 7 day 1, blood was sampled. Points on this clone: The antigen is undetermined.

The sequences come from CD4+ or CD8+ T cells sorted from blood, collected in a trial of the OX40 agonist ivuxolimab. The V gene is TRBV25-1, the J gene TRBJ1-1; the match to TRBD1 covers 9 bases. This sequence originates from an adult with an advanced solid tumor such as melanoma, head and neck, liver or kidney cancer. CDR3 protein: CASSDVDRGNTEAFF. In DNA, the CDR3 is TGTGCCAGCAGTGACGTGGACAGGGGAAACACTGAAGCTTTCTTT.